These 11 T cell receptor beta chains came from one sample sequenced in a study of shared clonotypes between healthy human individuals. Assay: immunoSEQ multiplex PCR; the TCRdb copy retains only in-frame clones and omits some. The data show over 100,000 clones, more than 65% seen once. The sample was memory CD8+ T cells sorted from blood. Subset: CD45RO+ cells pooled with CCR7-negative TemRA cells. Receptors originate from a woman aged 25 to 39 in good health.

The chain is built from TRBV5-6 and TRBJ2-1; D unclear. The CDR3 runs 13 residues. Germline V CDR1 and CDR2: SGHDT, YYEEEE. Trimming cost V 1 base and J 6 bases, with 8 bases left between them. CDR3 amino acids: CASSLSPSNEQFF. As DNA, the CDR3 is TGTGCCAGCAGCTTGAGTCCCAGCAATGAGCAGTTCTTC.

This clone came up once. The chain recombines TRBV2 with TRBJ2-7, with a weak D call TRBD2 (6 bases). The CDR3 is 16 residues long. V lost 7 bases and J 4 bases, leaving 23 bases between the germline ends. Germline V gives CDR1 SNHLY, CDR2 FYNNEI. CDR3 bases: TGTGCCAGCACCCAGTTGTGGACTACCCCTGGGTACGAGCAGTACTTC. Amino acids: CASTQLWTTPGYEQYF. Full variable domain (outside the CDR3, taken from reference TRBV2 and TRBJ2-7): EPEVTQTPSHQVTQMGQEVILRCVPISNHLYFYWYRQILGQKVEFLVSFYNNEISEKSEIFDDQFSVERPDGSNFTLKIRSTKLEDSAMYFCASTQLWTTPGYEQYFGPGTRLTVT.

This clone was picked up one time. The V and J genes are TRBV5-6 and TRBJ1-4; D is unresolved. V was trimmed by 0 bases and J by 5 bases, leaving 11 bases between them. The CDR3 contains 15 residues. Per the germline V gene, CDR1 is SGHDT and CDR2 is YYEEEE. CDR3 amino acids: CASSLGRRPNEKLFF. As DNA, the CDR3 is TGTGCCAGCAGCTTGGGGCGTCGGCCAAATGAAAAACTGTTTTTT.

The chain joins TRBV6-5 to TRBJ1-4; tentative D call: TRBD1 (5 bases). The germline V gene has CDR1 MNHEY and CDR2 SVGAGI. The CDR3 loop spans 14 amino acids. The ends were cut back, 3 bases at V and 7 bases at J, with 12 bases in the middle. CDR3 loop: CASSYQGDGEKLFF. The CDR3 DNA reads TGTGCCAGCAGTTATCAGGGAGACGGTGAAAAACTGTTTTTT.

This chain joins TRBV27 and TRBJ1-4, with a tentative D call TRBD1 (5 bases). Trimming took 3 bases from V and 7 from J, leaving 9 bases between them. In germline, CDR1 is MNHEY, CDR2 SMNVEV (reference sequence). CDR3 length: 13 amino acids. The CDR3 nucleotides are TGTGCCAGCAGTTTTTCAGGGCTTGAAAAACTGTTTTTT. It encodes CASSFSGLEKLFF.

This clone was counted only a few times. Possible read error: a much larger clone is one base away. This specimen includes other DNA sequences encoding the same CDR3. The chain combines TRBV6-1 with TRBJ2-7; D possibly corresponds to TRBD2 (6 bases). CDR3 length: 14 amino acids. CDR1 is MNHNS and CDR2 is SASEGT in the germline V gene. V was shortened by 4 bases and J by 0 bases, with 10 bases between the two germline ends. In DNA, the CDR3 is TGTGCCAGCAGTGGGAGGGGTAGCTCCTACGAGCAGTACTTC. This gives the protein CASSGRGSSYEQYF.

This clone came up many times. The CDR3: CASSQGQLNEKLFF. The DNA for the CDR3 is TGTGCCAGCAGCCAGGGACAGCTTAATGAAAAACTGTTTTTT. The chain recombines TRBV27 with TRBJ1-4, with TRBD1 identical over 7 bases. V lost 6 bases to trimming and J lost 4 bases; unmatched junction nucleotides: 5. The CDR3 has 14 amino acids. CDR1 and CDR2 (germline): MNHEY, SMNVEV (reference sequence).

This clone turned up a few times. This sequence joins TRBV10-3 and TRBJ1-2; 10 nucleotides line up with TRBD1. Germline V gene data show CDR1 as ENHRY and CDR2 as SYGVKD. Trimming at V came to 10 bases and at J to 10 bases, leaving 24 bases not matched to a gene. This CDR3 comprises 17 residues. The CDR3 bases are TGTGCCACCAACTCCCCACTAGCTATGACGGGACAGGGGAACTACACCTTC. It specifies CATNSPLAMTGQGNYTF.

This clone was found many times. The chain recombines TRBV6-5 with TRBJ1-5; perhaps TRBD1 as D (5 bases). With 4 bases removed from V and 7 bases from J, the gap between germline ends came to 11 bases. Looked up from germline, CDR1 is MNHEY and CDR2 is SVGAGI. CDR3 length equals 13 residues. DNA of the CDR3: TGTGCCAGCAGTTTGCAGGGAGGACAGCCCCAGCATTTT. It encodes CASSLQGGQPQHF.

V is TRBV7-8 and J is TRBJ2-7; no firm D call. The V gene's germline CDR1 is SGHVS and CDR2 FQNEAQ. CDR3 size: 14 residues. Trimming shortened V by 5 bases and J by 2 bases, and 13 bases separated the two germline ends. CDR3 bases: TGTGCCAGCAGCCCACCTACACGTACCTACGAGCAGTACTTC. As protein: CASSPPTRTYEQYF. Based on the CDR3 plus reference TRBV7-8 and TRBJ2-7, the full variable domain is GAGVSQSPRYKVAKRGQDVALRCDPISGHVSLFWYQQALGQGPEFLTYFQNEAQLDKSGLPSDRFFAERPEGSVSTLKIQRTQQEDSAVYLCASSPPTRTYEQYFGPGTRLTVT.

Only one count was recorded for this clone. This rearrangement joins TRBV28 to TRBJ2-6; D is unclear. There are 17 residues in the CDR3. In germline, CDR1 is MDHEN, CDR2 SYDVKM. The ends were cut back, 4 bases at V and 0 bases at J, with 13 bases in the middle. CDR3 in amino acids: CASSYHSSASGANVLTF. CDR3 nucleotide sequence: TGTGCCAGCAGTTATCACAGCTCTGCCTCTGGGGCCAACGTCCTGACTTTC.